This T cell receptor (beta chain) was profiled in a study of human T cells and chemical hapten exposure. V dropped 0 bases and J dropped 5 bases, with 13 bases sitting between them. CDR3 length: 15 amino acids. Germline CDR1 reads LGHNA; CDR2 reads YSLEER. Time point meaning: patch test 1, 2 weeks after DPC sensitization. Specified treatment: therapeutic diphenylcyclopropenone sensitization with weekly scalp DPC. This clonotype was observed a few times. TCRdb re-called the RACE reads through MiXCR, storing one row per CDR3 protein. The repertoire holds about 120,000 distinct CDR3 sequences, with roughly an eighth as singletons.

The TCR originated in a man younger than 35 with alopecia areata. Some clones in this sample may be carry-over from other donors' samples. The chain has TRBV4-3 and TRBJ1-2; D gene unclear. Material: whole blood, obtained in connection with sensitization to the hapten diphenylcyclopropenone (DPC). The CDR3 DNA follows: TGCGCCAGCAGCCAAGAGGTCCTAACCCGGTATGGCTACACCTTC. It specifies CASSQEVLTRYGYTF.